This entry is about one T cell receptor (beta chain). This record comes from a study of blood T cell repertoires in COVID-19. The overall study: There were acute and convalescent COVID-19 samples, and they came from the United States, Italy and Spain. Sources were T cells, B-cell-depleted T cells, or PBMCs; the material itself was cDNA or gDNA.

The authors' processing: By means of reference gene primer amplification, nucleated cell counts were estimated. Sequencing used immunoSEQ multiplex PCR; TCRdb keeps in-frame clones, though not all of them. V, J and clone size reflect that table, while D and trimming were determined from the DNA. The table has about 180,000 clones, around 85% seen once; the top ten hold roughly 3.5%. The source is a man aged 60 to 69 with acute or convalescent COVID-19. Input material: peripheral blood.

CDR3 amino acids: CASKGSGDSQPQHF. Here the CDR3 DNA reads TGTGCCAGCAAGGGATCAGGGGATAGTCAGCCCCAGCATTTT. The chain is built from TRBV25-1 and TRBJ1-5, with D perhaps TRBD1 (6 bases). Deletions cut 7 bases from V and 6 bases from J, with 16 bases between. The CDR3 runs to 14 residues. Germline assignment: CDR1 MGHDK and CDR2 SYGVNS.